This T cell receptor (beta chain) appears in the sequencing data of a study of patients and donors after allogeneic stem cell transplantation. The table lists this clonotype with a few counts. CDR3 size: 15 residues. The V and J ends lost 6 bases and 5 bases, in that order; junction bases with no gene match: 11. TCRdb called the RT-PCR reads again in MiXCR, with one record for every CDR3 protein. The sample has some 960,000 distinct CDR3 sequences, under 20% seen once; the top ten hold 5.5% to 6.5%. The clonotype was recovered from a human donor who was either an allogeneic HSCT recipient or a stem cell or donor lymphocyte infusion donor (not recorded which). It is not recorded whose cells these are; they may come from a transplant donor. Sequences were obtained from blood, either unsorted or a sorted T cell fraction (not recorded which). V is TRBV12-3 or TRBV12-4 and J is TRBJ2-3; TRBD1 aligns across 7 bases. DNA for the CDR3: TGTGCCAGCAGCCCGGGTAGGGACAGATTAGATACGCAGTATTTT. Protein: CASSPGRDRLDTQYF.